One and the same sample provided the 26 T cell receptor beta chains below, sequenced in a study of response to subunit inactivated influenza vaccine. TCRdb reprocessed the RT-PCR reads via MiXCR and lists one record per CDR3 protein. The sample gives roughly 780,000 distinct CDR3 sequences, less than 20% of which show up once; 11% is in the top ten. Sequencing used PBMCs from blood, obtained about 5 days after vaccination. The receptors here all came from a man aged 50 to 59 who received an inactivated influenza vaccine.

This chain connects TRBV7-3 to TRBJ2-3; D not resolved. V dropped 0 bases and J dropped 5 bases, with 6 bases sitting between them. The CDR3 consists of 13 residues. Germline lookup yields CDR1 SGHTA and CDR2 FQGTGA. CDR3 in DNA: TGTGCCAGCAGCTTAACTGGGGAAGATACGCAGTATTTT. Residues: CASSLTGEDTQYF.

V and J are TRBV20-1 and TRBJ2-3; 9 bases are a match to TRBD2. J lost 2 bases, V lost 6 bases, and 6 bases had no gene match. The CDR3 has 14 amino acids. Per the germline V gene, CDR1 is DFQATT and CDR2 is SNEGSKA (reference sequence). The CDR3 protein is CSAPTSGPTDTQYF. The CDR3 DNA reads as TGCAGTGCCCCGACTAGCGGACCCACAGATACGCAGTATTTT.

V and J are TRBV7-2 and TRBJ1-1; D remains unclear. V dropped 1 base and J dropped 4 bases, with 7 bases sitting between them. The length of the CDR3 is 13 residues. Germline V lookup: CDR1 SGHTA, CDR2 FQGNSA. CDR3 protein: CASSLGVATEAFF. DNA for the CDR3: TGTGCCAGCAGCTTAGGGGTAGCCACTGAAGCTTTCTTT. Full variable domain (rest looked up from reference TRBV7-2 and TRBJ1-1): GAGVSQSPSNKVTEKGKDVELRCDPISGHTALYWYRQSLGQGLEFLIYFQGNSAPDKSGLPSDRFSAERTGGSVSTLTIQRTQQEDSAVYLCASSLGVATEAFFGQGTRLTVV.

The chain couples TRBV9 to TRBJ1-2; tentatively, D is TRBD1 (6 bases). Per germline, CDR1 SGDLS and CDR2 YYNGEE. The V and J ends lost 8 bases and 1 base respectively, with 21 bases between them. The CDR3 consists of 16 residues. CDR3 coding DNA: TGTGCCAGTAAAGGTGGGGGGCTGTGGGATAACTATGGCTACACCTTC. Amino acid sequence: CASKGGGLWDNYGYTF. Full variable domain (missing parts from reference TRBV9 and TRBJ1-2): DSGVTQTPKHLITATGQRVTLRCSPRSGDLSVYWYQQSLDQGLQFLIQYYNGEERAKGNILERFSAQQFPDLHSELNLSSLELGDSALYFCASKGGGLWDNYGYTFGSGTRLTVV.

The chain recombines TRBV29-1 with TRBJ2-7, with D perhaps matching TRBD1 (5 bases). The CDR3 has 13 residues. Germline CDR1 is SQVTM and CDR2 is ANQGSEA. V lost 5 bases to trimming and J lost 4 bases, with 15 bases between them. For the CDR3, the DNA is TGCAGCGTTAGTGGGCAGCAGGGATACGAGCAGTACTTC. Its protein is CSVSGQQGYEQYF.

This clonotype was recorded at least ten times. The chain combines TRBV21-1 with TRBJ2-3; the listed D gene, TRBD2, was not tested against the DNA. TRBV21-1 is a pseudogene locus. This CDR3 is built from 17 residues. CDR3 in DNA: TGTGCCAGCAGCAATTGGCCCAGCGGATTTCGCACAGATACGCAGTATTTT. Its translation is CASSNWPSGFRTDTQYF.

The chain is built from TRBV10-3 and TRBJ2-5, with D possibly called TRBD1 or TRBD2 (5 bases each). Trimming shortened V by 6 bases and J by 1 base, and 15 bases separated the two germline ends. Germline V lookup: CDR1 ENHRY, CDR2 SYGVKD. The length of the CDR3 is 15 residues. The CDR3 DNA is TGTGCCATCAGGAACCCCGGGACCCTCCAAGAGACCCAGTACTTC. Protein sequence: CAIRNPGTLQETQYF.

The chain employs TRBV5-4 and TRBJ2-4; 11 bases align to TRBD2. The germline gives CDR1 SGHNT, CDR2 YYREEE (reference sequence). Unmatched junction bases numbered 12, after V lost 2 bases and J lost 2 bases. There are 19 residues in the CDR3. The CDR3 is CASSFYFSGGAATKNIQYF. The CDR3 DNA follows: TGTGCCAGCAGCTTCTATTTTAGCGGGGGGGCTGCGACCAAAAACATTCAGTACTTC. Based on the CDR3 plus reference TRBV5-4 and TRBJ2-4, the full variable domain is ETGVTQSPTHLIKTRGQQVTLRCSSQSGHNTVSWYQQALGQGPQFIFQYYREEENGRGNFPPRFSGLQFPNYSSELNVNALELDDSALYLCASSFYFSGGAATKNIQYFGAGTRLSVL.

There are a few counts of this clonotype. The chain links TRBV20-1 to TRBJ2-7; D is perhaps TRBD1 or TRBD2 (6 bases each). The CDR3 loop spans 14 amino acids. Germline V gene sequence: CDR1 DFQATT, CDR2 SNEGSKA (reference sequence). Trimming pared 6 bases from V and 2 bases from J, leaving 17 bases between. CDR3 DNA: TGCAGTGCCCTAGGGCGGGACACTACCTACGAGCAGTACTTC. Translation gives CSALGRDTTYEQYF.

There are a few counts of this clonotype. The J gene is TRBJ2-2, the V gene TRBV24-1, with D possibly being TRBD1 (5 bases). The CDR3 contains 16 residues. The ends were cut back, 0 bases at V and 2 bases at J, with 9 bases in the middle. Germline V lookup: CDR1 KGHDR, CDR2 SFDVKD. CDR3 nucleotides: TGTGCCACCAGTGATTTGAAGGGGCCCAACACCGGGGAGCTGTTTTTT. Amino acid sequence: CATSDLKGPNTGELFF.

The chain uses TRBV7-8 and TRBJ2-5, with D possibly TRBD2 on 6 matching bases. The V gene's germline CDR1 is SGHVS and CDR2 FQNEAQ. V was clipped by 5 bases and J by 3 bases, with 13 bases between them. This CDR3 is 14 amino acids long. The CDR3 coding sequence is TGTGCCAGCAGCGCGTGGGGGGTCGAAGAGACCCAGTACTTC. Translated: CASSAWGVEETQYF.

This clonotype has only a few counts. The chain recombines TRBV28 with TRBJ2-7, with no clear D. Germline V gene lookup returns CDR1 MDHEN and CDR2 SYDVKM. The CDR3 contains 12 residues. V was clipped by 5 bases and J by 7 bases, with 12 bases between them. CDR3 sequence reads: CASSPGPQEQYF. Here the CDR3 DNA reads TGTGCCAGCAGTCCAGGACCTCAGGAGCAGTACTTC.

The J gene is TRBJ2-1, the V gene TRBV18; D may be TRBD2 (6 bases). The germline V gene has CDR1 KGHSH and CDR2 LQKENI. V lost 5 bases, J lost 7 bases, and 21 bases lay in between. The CDR3 has 16 residues. Here the CDR3 reads CASSVAGSPLGNEQFF. DNA for the CDR3: TGTGCCAGCTCAGTGGCCGGGAGTCCCTTGGGAAATGAGCAGTTCTTC.

This clonotype has a handful of counts. The chain recombines TRBV19 with TRBJ1-4; the D is unclear. Germline V gives CDR1 LNHDA, CDR2 SQIVND (reference sequence). The germline V and J ends were trimmed by 2 bases and 0 bases, with 7 bases remaining between them. The CDR3 runs to 15 residues. The chain's CDR3 is CASSIKVATNEKLFF. In DNA form, the CDR3 reads TGTGCCAGTAGTATAAAAGTTGCAACTAATGAAAAACTGTTTTTT.

The V and J genes are TRBV4-3 and TRBJ2-1; the D gene is possibly TRBD2 (5 bases). This CDR3 spans 17 amino acids. Germline CDR1 is LGHNA and CDR2 is YSLEER. Trimming left V 4 bases short and J 0 bases short, with 16 bases between. CDR3 protein: CASSRTMAGGSYNEQFF. The CDR3 bases are TGCGCCAGCAGCCGGACCATGGCGGGTGGCTCCTACAATGAGCAGTTCTTC.

This clonotype was counted between two and nine times. The chain recombines TRBV4-3 with TRBJ2-3, with a possible D match to TRBD2 (6 bases). Trimming shortened V by 0 bases and J by 4 bases, and 11 bases separated the two germline ends. The CDR3 runs to 15 residues. Per germline, CDR1 LGHNA and CDR2 YSLEER. DNA for the CDR3: TGCGCCAGCAGCCAAGATGGCGGGACCGCAGATACGCAGTATTTT. Translating gives CASSQDGGTADTQYF.

This clonotype appeared a few times. V usage is TRBV6-2 or TRBV6-3 and J usage is TRBJ2-1, with 10 positions matching TRBD2. V shed 0 bases and J 8 bases; nucleotides not matched to a gene: 7. CDR3 length equals 16 residues. In germline, CDR1 is MNHEY, CDR2 SVGEGT. CDR3 DNA: TGTGCCAGCAGTTACTCGATTAGCGGGGGGATGTATGAGCAGTTCTTC. Residues: CASSYSISGGMYEQFF.

The chain uses TRBV6-1 and TRBJ2-1; TRBD2 matches 9 bases. The CDR3 spans 18 residues. The germline V gene encodes CDR1 MNHNS and CDR2 SASEGT. The V segment lost 6 bases and the J segment 2 bases; nucleotides outside the gene matches: 14. The chain's CDR3 is CASSPTPLAGWPYNEQFF. In nucleotides, the CDR3 is TGTGCCAGCAGCCCTACCCCCCTAGCGGGATGGCCCTACAATGAGCAGTTCTTC.

This clonotype was recorded a few times. This chain joins TRBV29-1 and TRBJ2-5; the match to TRBD1 covers 7 bases. Germline CDR1 is SQVTM and CDR2 is ANQGSEA. V shed 4 bases, J shed 2 bases, and the junction held 13 bases outside the gene matches. This CDR3 spans 16 amino acids. This CDR3 reads CSVGAPPGQHQETQYF. The CDR3 DNA follows: TGCAGCGTTGGAGCCCCACCGGGACAGCATCAAGAGACCCAGTACTTC.

The rearrangement joins TRBV29-1 to TRBJ2-3, with a tentative D call TRBD1 (6 bases). The CDR3 spans 14 residues. Germline V CDR1 and CDR2: SQVTM, ANQGSEA. The V and J ends lost 3 bases and 0 bases respectively, with 10 bases between them. The DNA of the CDR3 is TGCAGCGTTGATGGAGGACAGAGCACAGATACGCAGTATTTT. As protein: CSVDGGQSTDTQYF.

The chain combines TRBV24-1 with TRBJ2-5; the D gene is possibly TRBD2 (6 bases). Trimming removed 4 bases at V and 0 bases at J, with 8 bases between. Germline V gene data show CDR1 as KGHDR and CDR2 as SFDVKD. CDR3 length: 14 residues. The CDR3 sequence is CATSDTSHQETQYF. For the CDR3, the DNA is TGTGCCACCAGTGACACTAGCCACCAAGAGACCCAGTACTTC.

This clonotype turned up a few times. The gene calls are TRBV7-9 and TRBJ2-5; 7 bases agree with TRBD2. CDR1 is SEHNR, CDR2 FQNEAQ, per germline (reference sequence). The CDR3 sequence is 15 residues long. Trimming removed 5 bases from V and 2 bases from J; junction bases left unmatched: 8. Here the CDR3 reads CASSTGLGLQETQYF. The DNA for the CDR3 is TGTGCCAGCAGCACCGGACTAGGTTTACAAGAGACCCAGTACTTC.

This chain connects TRBV12-3 or TRBV12-4 to TRBJ2-4; 11 positions match TRBD2. The CDR3 has 16 residues. The J segment lost 11 bases and the V segment lost 1 base, leaving 10 bases of the junction unmatched. CDR3 sequence (DNA): TGTGCCAGCAGTTTAGTTAGCGGGGGGGCCGGGGCCCTTCAGTACTTC. The encoded protein is CASSLVSGGAGALQYF.

This clonotype was seen a handful of times. The rearrangement links TRBV6-1 to TRBJ1-4; the match to TRBD1 covers 9 bases. The CDR3 has 17 residues. V trimming: 5 bases; J trimming: 0 bases; junction bases outside the gene matches: 7. Germline V gene sequence: CDR1 MNHNS, CDR2 SASEGT. This chain's CDR3 is CASSPSGTGTTNEKLFF. The CDR3 DNA is TGTGCCAGCAGTCCCTCCGGGACAGGGACAACTAATGAAAAACTGTTTTTT.

The rearrangement uses TRBV7-2 and TRBJ2-6; 9 bases agree with TRBD2. V shed 5 bases and J 2 bases; nucleotides not matched to a gene: 7. This CDR3 spans 17 amino acids. Germline V gene lookup returns CDR1 SGHTA and CDR2 FQGNSA. For the CDR3, the DNA is TGTGCCAGCAGCGTTAGCGGGAGCCTCCCTGGGGCCAACGTCCTGACTTTC. It translates to CASSVSGSLPGANVLTF.

This clonotype has a count of ten or more. This chain links TRBV20-1 with TRBJ2-3; possible D gene TRBD2, 6 bases. Germline V gene lookup returns CDR1 DFQATT and CDR2 SNEGSKA (reference sequence). The germline V and J ends were trimmed by 1 base and 2 bases, with 16 bases remaining between them. CDR3 length: 16 amino acids. In DNA, the CDR3 is TGCAGTGCTAGAGGCGTTGAAGCGGGCTTCACAGATACGCAGTATTTT. Translation: CSARGVEAGFTDTQYF.